This passage covers 17 T cell receptor beta chains from one sample sequenced in a study of CD8 T cells in Susac syndrome. Random hexamers primed reverse transcription of roughly 0.5 to 1 ug RNA. Using its own MiXCR run on the immunoSEQ multiplex PCR reads, TCRdb lists one record per CDR3 protein. Of about 300,000 distinct CDR3 sequences listed, under 95% were seen once; the top ten hold less than 0.08%. The sample comprised CD4+ T cells from PBMCs. Receptors originate from a human donor with multiple sclerosis.

The chain employs TRBV6-5 and TRBJ2-2, with 9 bases matching TRBD2. Trimming took 0 bases from V and 4 from J; bases not matched to a gene: 3. Germline V gene data show CDR1 as MNHEY and CDR2 as SVGAGI. The CDR3 is 16 amino acids. CDR3 sequence: CASSYSGGGGTGELFF. The CDR3 DNA follows: TGTGCCAGCAGTTACTCGGGCGGGGGGGGCACCGGGGAGCTGTTTTTT.

The chain is built from TRBV18 and TRBJ2-3; no reliable D call. Trimming left V 2 bases short and J 4 bases short, with 13 bases between. The CDR3 is 15 residues long. Germline assignment: CDR1 KGHSH and CDR2 LQKENI. CDR3 loop: CASSPGPLVADTQYF. The CDR3, as DNA: TGTGCCAGCTCACCAGGTCCGTTAGTTGCAGATACGCAGTATTTT.

The chain joins TRBV24-1 to TRBJ1-1, with TRBD1 identical over 9 bases. Germline V gives CDR1 KGHDR, CDR2 SFDVKD. V lost 7 bases, J lost 1 base, and 6 bases stayed unmatched. The CDR3 contains 15 residues. The CDR3, as DNA: TGTGCCACCAGGGCAAACAGGGGGCAGAACACTGAAGCTTTCTTT. As protein: CATRANRGQNTEAFF.

This clonotype showed up just once. The J gene is TRBJ2-3, the V gene TRBV19; 8 bases agree with TRBD2. Germline CDR1 is LNHDA and CDR2 is SQIVND (reference sequence). This CDR3 has 17 residues. With 3 bases clipped from V and 4 bases from J, the junction kept 12 bases outside the gene matches. The CDR3 DNA reads as TGTGCCAGTAGTATTCCCCTAGCGGGCCCGACGCCAGATACGCAGTATTTT. This gives the protein CASSIPLAGPTPDTQYF. Full variable domain (rest looked up from reference TRBV19 and TRBJ2-3): DGGITQSPKYLFRKEGQNVTLSCEQNLNHDAMYWYRQDPGQGLRLIYYSQIVNDFQKGDIAEGYSVSREKKESFPLTVTSAQKNPTAFYLCASSIPLAGPTPDTQYFGPGTRLTVL.

The J gene is TRBJ1-1, the V gene TRBV7-9; perhaps TRBD1 as D (6 bases). V lost 5 bases and J 0 bases, leaving 10 bases between the germline ends. The germline CDR1 and CDR2 sequences are SEHNR and FQNEAQ (reference sequence). This CDR3 is 14 amino acids long. CDR3 coding DNA: TGTGCCAGCAGCCAGGGGACCATGAACACTGAAGCTTTCTTT. Its protein product is CASSQGTMNTEAFF.

This chain joins TRBV2 and TRBJ2-1; 8 nucleotides agree with TRBD1. The CDR3 is 15 residues long. V trimming: 5 bases; J trimming: 8 bases; junction bases outside the gene matches: 11. CDR1 and CDR2 (germline): SNHLY, FYNNEI. CDR3 sequence reads: CASSRERTGFDEQFF. The CDR3 DNA follows: TGTGCCAGCAGTAGAGAACGGACAGGGTTCGATGAGCAGTTCTTC.

The chain links TRBV12-3 or TRBV12-4 to TRBJ2-5; D might be TRBD1 or TRBD2, each matching 5 bases. The V end was cut by 0 bases, the J end by 2 bases, with 10 bases between. CDR3 size: 15 residues. In DNA, the CDR3 is TGTGCCAGCAGTTTAGCGCTAGGGGAGCAAGAGACCCAGTACTTC. This translates into CASSLALGEQETQYF.

The V gene is TRBV19, the J gene TRBJ1-2; no definite D call. Germline V CDR1 and CDR2: LNHDA, SQIVND (reference sequence). The CDR3 loop spans 13 amino acids. Trimming stripped 1 base from V and 6 bases from J, with 9 bases between. CDR3 in DNA: TGTGCCAGTAGTATAGTTGGGCCGGATGGCTACACCTTC. Its protein is CASSIVGPDGYTF.

In DNA form, the CDR3 reads TGCAGTGCTAGCATCGCAGGGGCCCCAAAAGAGACCCAGTACTTC. Encoded protein: CSASIAGAPKETQYF. The chain combines TRBV20-1 with TRBJ2-5, with D possibly being TRBD1 (6 bases). The germline V gene has CDR1 DFQATT and CDR2 SNEGSKA (reference sequence). CDR3 size: 15 residues. The V end lost 3 bases, the J end lost 3 bases, and 17 bases lay between the germline ends.

The rearrangement uses TRBV5-6 and TRBJ2-2, with D unclear. The CDR3 consists of 16 residues. Germline V gene data show CDR1 as SGHDT and CDR2 as YYEEEE. Between the trimmed V and J ends, which lost 0 bases and 5 bases, there was a span of 14 bases. The chain's CDR3 is CASSLDGPIGTGELFF. The DNA of the CDR3 is TGTGCCAGCAGCTTGGATGGTCCGATCGGAACCGGGGAGCTGTTTTTT.

The gene calls are TRBV29-1 and TRBJ2-5; D is ambiguous. The ends were cut back, 4 bases at V and 4 bases at J, with 7 bases in the middle. The CDR3 runs to 11 residues. Germline loops: CDR1 SQVTM, CDR2 ANQGSEA. This CDR3 reads CSVGTLETQYF. CDR3 sequence (DNA): TGCAGCGTTGGTACCCTAGAGACCCAGTACTTC.

The rearrangement joins TRBV24-1 to TRBJ1-2; D is unresolved. Trimming left V 4 bases short and J 2 bases short, with 7 bases between. Germline loops: CDR1 KGHDR, CDR2 SFDVKD. The CDR3 is made up of 13 amino acids. The DNA of the CDR3 is TGTGCCACCAGTGACCAGACGAACTATGGCTACACCTTC. This encodes CATSDQTNYGYTF.

The V call is TRBV4-3, the J call TRBJ2-3; D is possibly TRBD2 (6 bases). V lost 1 base and J lost 6, with 17 bases in between. CDR3 length equals 16 residues. CDR1 is LGHNA and CDR2 is YSLEER in the germline V gene. The CDR3 loop reads CASSQGGEWRSDTQYF. In nucleotides, the CDR3 is TGCGCCAGCAGCCAAGGGGGGGAGTGGCGGTCGGATACGCAGTATTTT.

V and J are TRBV20-1 and TRBJ2-5; 7 bases are shared with TRBD2. CDR1 and CDR2 from the germline V gene are DFQATT and SNEGSKA (reference sequence). This CDR3 is built from 15 residues. Trimming cost V 3 bases and J 3 bases; bases outside gene matches: 10. For the CDR3, the DNA is TGCAGTGCTAGGGGTCGGGCTAGCGGAAAAGAGACCCAGTACTTC. Translating it yields CSARGRASGKETQYF.

The chain combines TRBV19 with TRBJ1-5, with D unresolved. CDR3 length: 12 residues. Germline V gives CDR1 LNHDA, CDR2 SQIVND (reference sequence). Trimming removed 8 bases from V and 11 bases from J, with 16 bases in between. The CDR3 coding sequence is TGTGCCAGTGGTCGGGAGCAATCAGCCCAGCATTTT. Amino acid sequence: CASGREQSAQHF. Looking up the rest from reference TRBV19 and TRBJ1-5 gives the full variable domain: DGGITQSPKYLFRKEGQNVTLSCEQNLNHDAMYWYRQDPGQGLRLIYYSQIVNDFQKGDIAEGYSVSREKKESFPLTVTSAQKNPTAFYLCASGREQSAQHFGDGTRLSIL.

The rearrangement links TRBV20-1 to TRBJ2-3, with TRBD1 as a possible D gene (6 bases). Trimming left V 3 bases short and J 0 bases short, with 16 bases between. This CDR3 contains 16 residues. CDR1 is DFQATT, CDR2 SNEGSKA, per germline (reference sequence). The CDR3 loop reads CSARGPGARSTDTQYF. The CDR3 DNA follows: TGCAGTGCTAGGGGCCCAGGGGCGAGAAGCACAGATACGCAGTATTTT.

The V call is TRBV25-1, the J call TRBJ1-1; perhaps TRBD1 as D (5 bases). The germline V gene encodes CDR1 MGHDK and CDR2 SYGVNS. CDR3 length: 15 amino acids. The V gene lost 2 bases and the J gene lost 4 bases, with 14 bases spanning the gap. In DNA, the CDR3 is TGTGCCAGCAGTGAACTTGGGTCCCAGGGCACTGAAGCTTTCTTT. It is translated as CASSELGSQGTEAFF.